The 9 T cell receptor beta chains below were found in one sample sequenced in a study of blood T cell repertoires in COVID-19. Assay used: immunoSEQ multiplex PCR; TCRdb lists only in-frame clones, some missing. Found here are around 200,000 clones, almost 90% of them singletons; the top ten hold 0.62%. Sequencing was carried out using peripheral blood. Receptors were obtained from a man aged 45 to 65 with acute or convalescent COVID-19.

The chain carries TRBV7-9 and TRBJ2-3; TRBD1 agrees at 10 bases. CDR3 size: 16 residues. The V segment lost 1 base and the J segment 3 bases; nucleotides outside the gene matches: 4. Germline CDR1 SEHNR, CDR2 FQNEAQ (reference sequence). The CDR3 here is CASSLGRGQGTDTQYF. For the CDR3, the DNA is TGTGCCAGCAGCTTAGGAAGGGGACAGGGGACAGATACGCAGTATTTT.

The chain joins TRBV16 to TRBJ2-5, with a tentative D call TRBD1 (5 bases). This CDR3 contains 13 residues. The germline V gene has CDR1 KGHSY and CDR2 FQNENV. V was clipped by 0 bases and J by 3 bases, with 5 bases between them. In DNA, the CDR3 is TGTGCCAGCAGCCAATCCAGGGAAGAGACCCAGTACTTC. Protein sequence: CASSQSREETQYF.

The gene calls are TRBV7-2 and TRBJ2-3; 13 bases are a match to TRBD2. The CDR3 is made up of 16 amino acids. J lost 5 bases, V lost 4 bases, and 6 bases had no gene match. From germline, CDR1 is SGHTA and CDR2 FQGNSA. The CDR3 spells CASSSGLAGVVDTQYF. CDR3 DNA sequence: TGTGCCAGCAGCTCCGGACTAGCGGGAGTGGTAGATACGCAGTATTTT.

The chain links TRBV2 to TRBJ1-5; no firm D call. The length of the CDR3 is 15 residues. Between the trimmed V and J ends, which lost 2 bases and 4 bases, there was a span of 12 bases. Germline V gene sequence: CDR1 SNHLY, CDR2 FYNNEI. This CDR3 is CASSELSTGNQPQHF. In nucleotides, the CDR3 is TGTGCCAGCAGTGAACTATCGACGGGTAATCAGCCCCAGCATTTT.

V gene TRBV7-9 combines with J gene TRBJ2-3; D may be TRBD1 (6 bases). This CDR3 is 13 amino acids long. The V gene lost 1 base and the J gene lost 4 bases, with 6 bases spanning the gap. Looked up from germline, CDR1 is SEHNR and CDR2 is FQNEAQ (reference sequence). CDR3 loop: CASSLGGPDTQYF. The CDR3 nucleotides are TGTGCCAGCAGCTTAGGGGGGCCAGATACGCAGTATTTT.

This clone was counted a single time. The chain uses TRBV4-1 and TRBJ2-3, with D uncertain. This CDR3 spans 15 amino acids. Between the trimmed V and J ends, which lost 1 base and 4 bases, there was a span of 12 bases. The germline gives CDR1 MGHRA, CDR2 YSYEKL. CDR3 nucleotide sequence: TGCGCCAGCAGCCAAGTCGTCGTATCCCCAGATACGCAGTATTTT. The encoded protein is CASSQVVVSPDTQYF.

This clone was seen a handful of times. The chain carries TRBV19 and TRBJ2-1, with D possibly matching TRBD1 (5 bases). The CDR3 extends over 13 amino acids. Trimming pared 2 bases from V and 12 bases from J, leaving 14 bases between. Per the germline V gene, CDR1 is LNHDA and CDR2 is SQIVND (reference sequence). Here the CDR3 reads CASSISRVMWQFF. CDR3 coding DNA: TGTGCCAGTAGTATAAGCAGGGTAATGTGGCAGTTCTTC.

The gene calls are TRBV2 and TRBJ1-3; D possibly corresponds to TRBD1 (5 bases). Germline lookup yields CDR1 SNHLY and CDR2 FYNNEI. There are 19 residues in the CDR3. Deletions cut 2 bases from V and 7 bases from J, with 27 bases between. CDR3 sequence reads: CASSESSGIGGLSRNTIYF. The CDR3 nucleotides read TGTGCCAGCAGTGAAAGTTCGGGAATCGGGGGGTTGTCTCGGAACACCATATATTTT.

The V call is TRBV15, the J call TRBJ2-1; tentative D call: TRBD2 (5 bases). The V end was cut by 0 bases, the J end by 9 bases, with 12 bases between. Germline V gene sequence: CDR1 LNHNV, CDR2 YYDKDF (reference sequence). There are 14 residues in the CDR3. Written as DNA, the CDR3 is TGTGCCACCAGCAGAGACGCCGGGGTAGGTGAGCAGTTCTTC. The encoded protein is CATSRDAGVGEQFF.